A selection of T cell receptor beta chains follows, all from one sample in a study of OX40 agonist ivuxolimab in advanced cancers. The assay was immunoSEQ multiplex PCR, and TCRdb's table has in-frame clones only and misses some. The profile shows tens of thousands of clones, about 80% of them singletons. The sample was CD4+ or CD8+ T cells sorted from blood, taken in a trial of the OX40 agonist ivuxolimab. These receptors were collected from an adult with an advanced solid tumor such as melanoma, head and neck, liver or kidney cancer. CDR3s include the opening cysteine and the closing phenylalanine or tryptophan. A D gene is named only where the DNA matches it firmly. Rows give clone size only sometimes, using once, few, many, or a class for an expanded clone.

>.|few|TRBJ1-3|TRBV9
CASSSGVSGNTIYF
TGTGCCAGCAGCTCGGGAGTCTCTGGAAACACCATATATTTT
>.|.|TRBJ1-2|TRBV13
CASSLGRGGGGYTF
TGTGCCAGCAGCTTAGGCCGTGGGGGAGGAGGCTACACCTTC
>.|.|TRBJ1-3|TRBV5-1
CASSSGHSGNTIYF
TGCGCCAGCAGCTCCGGACACTCTGGAAACACCATATATTTT
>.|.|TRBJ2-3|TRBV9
CASSVARGNTQYF
TGTGCCAGCAGCGTAGCTCGGGGGAATACGCAGTATTTT
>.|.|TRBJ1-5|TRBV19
CASSPIQSSHNQPQHF
TGTGCCAGTAGTCCCATCCAGAGCAGCCACAATCAGCCCCAGCATTTT
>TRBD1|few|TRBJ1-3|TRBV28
CASSLGQGRANTIYF
TGTGCCAGCAGCCTAGGACAGGGAAGGGCCAACACCATATATTTT
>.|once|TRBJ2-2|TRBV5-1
CASSWDGARGNTGELFF
TGCGCCAGCAGCTGGGACGGAGCCAGGGGTAACACCGGGGAGCTGTTTTTT
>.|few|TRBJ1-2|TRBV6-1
CASSDRGQNYGYTF
TGTGCCAGCAGTGATCGGGGGCAGAACTATGGCTACACCTTC
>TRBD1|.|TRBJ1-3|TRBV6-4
CASSVDRGSGNTIYF
TGTGCCAGCAGTGTGGACAGGGGCTCTGGAAACACCATATATTTT
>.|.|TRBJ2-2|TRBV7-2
CASSFSGLSAGELFF
TGTGCCAGCAGCTTCTCCGGGCTAAGCGCGGGGGAGCTGTTTTTT
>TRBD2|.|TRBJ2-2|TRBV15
CATSVRGGAGELFF
TGTGCCACCAGCGTGAGGGGAGGGGCAGGGGAGCTGTTTTTT